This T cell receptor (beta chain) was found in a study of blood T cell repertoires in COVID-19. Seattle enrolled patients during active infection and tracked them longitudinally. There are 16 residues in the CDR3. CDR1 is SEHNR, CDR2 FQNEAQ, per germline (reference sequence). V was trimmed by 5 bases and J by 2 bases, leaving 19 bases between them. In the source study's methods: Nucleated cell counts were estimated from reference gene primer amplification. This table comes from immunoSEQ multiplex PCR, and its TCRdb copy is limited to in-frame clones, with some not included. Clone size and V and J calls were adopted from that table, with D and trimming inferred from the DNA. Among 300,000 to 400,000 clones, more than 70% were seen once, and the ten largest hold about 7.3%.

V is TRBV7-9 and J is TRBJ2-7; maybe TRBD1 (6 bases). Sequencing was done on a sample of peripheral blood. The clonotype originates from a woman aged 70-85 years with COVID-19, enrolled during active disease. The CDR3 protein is CASSPRPPGHPYEQYF. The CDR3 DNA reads TGTGCCAGCAGCCCCCGGCCCCCGGGACACCCCTACGAGCAGTACTTC.